The 6 T cell receptor beta chains reported below all come from one sample, sequenced in a study of T cell responses to AZD1222 COVID-19 vaccine. Only in-frame clones appear in the TCRdb table, and some are missing; sequencing was by immunoSEQ multiplex PCR. Of 95,000 to 150,000 clones listed, about nine tenths are singletons. Sequencing used peripheral blood, obtained on day 0 of AZD1222 vaccination. These receptor sequences come from an adult in good health.

The rearrangement uses TRBV29-1 and TRBJ2-1; perhaps TRBD2 as D (7 bases). The CDR3 runs 15 residues. CDR1 is SQVTM, CDR2 ANQGSEA, per germline. Trimming removed 3 bases at V and 1 base at J, with 13 bases between. CDR3 DNA sequence: TGCAGCGTTGAGGGAGGGGGGGCTTCCTACAATGAGCAGTTCTTC. Encoded protein: CSVEGGGASYNEQFF.

The chain joins TRBV5-1 to TRBJ1-6; D call uncertain. CDR1 and CDR2 (germline): SGHRS, YFSETQ. The length of the CDR3 is 15 residues. Trimming removed 2 bases from V and 7 bases from J, with 13 bases in between. The CDR3 spells CASSLTDRRNSPLHF. In DNA form, the CDR3 reads TGCGCCAGCAGCTTAACCGATCGGCGGAATTCACCCCTCCACTTT.

This chain connects TRBV4-2 to TRBJ2-2, with 10 nucleotides matching TRBD1. The CDR3 consists of 16 residues. Germline assignment: CDR1 LGHNA and CDR2 YNFKEQ. Trimming took 0 bases from V and 6 from J; bases not matched to a gene: 4. CDR3 in amino acids: CASSQDGTGVAGELFF. The CDR3 DNA sequence: TGTGCCAGCAGCCAAGATGGGACAGGGGTTGCCGGGGAGCTGTTTTTT.

This chain uses TRBV29-1 with TRBJ2-1; 11 bases line up with TRBD1. CDR3 length: 15 residues. J gave up 7 bases and V 6 bases, and 11 bases lay outside the gene matches. Germline V lookup: CDR1 SQVTM, CDR2 ANQGSEA. This chain's CDR3 is CSVLGQGASGNEQFF. The CDR3 nucleotides are TGCAGCGTACTCGGACAGGGGGCTAGCGGTAATGAGCAGTTCTTC.

This clone was observed a few times. V is TRBV5-1 and J is TRBJ2-7; 9 bases align to TRBD1. Unmatched junction bases numbered 11, after V lost 5 bases and J lost 5 bases. This CDR3 region has 15 residues. Germline V gene lookup returns CDR1 SGHRS and CDR2 YFSETQ. CDR3 DNA: TGCGCCAGCAGGACCATACCGGGACAGGGCAACGAGCAGTACTTC. Translated, it gives CASRTIPGQGNEQYF.

V gene TRBV9 combines with J gene TRBJ2-7; TRBD2 might be the D (6 bases). The germline V and J ends were trimmed by 4 bases and 1 base, with 12 bases remaining between them. CDR1 is SGDLS, CDR2 YYNGEE, per germline. The length of the CDR3 is 14 residues. CDR3 in DNA: TGTGCCAGCAGCCGGGACTTGGTTTCCTACGAGCAGTACTTC. Its translation is CASSRDLVSYEQYF.